Sequencing of this TCR beta chain was carried out in a study of blood T cell repertoires in COVID-19. Across the whole study: Sites across the United States, Italy and Spain contributed samples from acute and convalescent COVID-19. T cells, B-cell-depleted T cells, or PBMCs provided the cDNA or gDNA that served as material.

Authors' analysis steps: Using reference gene primer amplification, nucleated cell counts were estimated. Sequencing used immunoSEQ multiplex PCR; TCRdb keeps in-frame clones, though not all of them. V and J calls and clone size are copied from that table; D and trimming were computed from the DNA. The data contain 40,000 to 60,000 clones, about 81% of them singletons. Germline CDR1 MDHEN, CDR2 SYDVKM. CDR3 size: 14 residues. Unmatched junction bases numbered 9, after V lost 5 bases and J lost 8 bases. This chain uses TRBV28 with TRBJ2-3; 8 bases fit TRBD2. This clonotype originated in a man between 50 and 59 years old with active COVID-19. Material: peripheral blood. CDR3 in amino acids: CASSPPSRGGTQYF. As DNA, the CDR3 is TGTGCCAGCAGTCCACCCTCCCGGGGGGGTACGCAGTATTTT.